The clone carrying this T cell receptor beta chain showed up just a few times. From the RT-PCR reads, TCRdb called clonotypes with MiXCR, one entry per CDR3 protein. The data hold more than 600,000 distinct CDR3 sequences, with 13% to 15% observed a single time. The CDR3 loop spans 13 amino acids. Trimming took 3 bases from V and 9 from J, leaving 12 bases between them. Looked up from germline, CDR1 is MNHEY and CDR2 is SVGAGI. The sequencing sample was made of memory CD4+ T cells from blood. This clonotype was sampled from a female donor in good health, serving as a healthy control. The gene calls are TRBV6-5 and TRBJ2-1; D could derive from TRBD1 or TRBD2 (6 bases each). DNA for the CDR3: TGTGCCAGCAGTTATGGGGGGCTGGGTGAGCAGTTCTTC. Its protein is CASSYGGLGEQFF.